These 26 T cell receptor beta chains came from one sample sequenced in a study of cytomegalovirus exposure and HLA in healthy donors. PCR was performed using 60 Vbeta and 13 Jbeta primers. The data were produced by immunoSEQ multiplex PCR, yet TCRdb's version contains in-frame clones alone and is incomplete. The sample contains 130,000 to 150,000 clones, around 75% of which appear only once. Sequencing input: PBMCs. All receptors come from a man aged 55 to 69 in good health and CMV-seronegative.

This clone showed up just a few times. The rearrangement uses TRBV29-1 and TRBJ2-5; TRBD2 might be the D (5 bases). The J call may be in error: the DNA end matches TRBJ2-7 better. Germline V gives CDR1 SQVTM, CDR2 ANQGSEA. The CDR3 length is 15 residues. In DNA, the CDR3 is TGCAGCGTTGATCGAGTGGGCAGCGGCCTAGACGAGCAGTACTTC. It is translated as CSVDRVGSGLDEQYF.

This clone was seen a handful of times. The CDR3 DNA reads as TGCAGCGTTGACGGGGGGACAGGAGGCACTGAAGCTTTCTTT. It yields the protein CSVDGGTGGTEAFF. J is TRBJ1-1 and V is TRBV29-1; 8 nucleotides agree with TRBD1. Germline V gene lookup returns CDR1 SQVTM and CDR2 ANQGSEA. J was trimmed by 4 bases and V by 3 bases; bases with no gene match: 7. The CDR3 totals 14 residues.

This chain uses TRBV11-2 with TRBJ2-1; 8 bases agree with TRBD2. V shed 2 bases, J shed 7 bases, and the junction held 13 bases outside the gene matches. The germline V gene encodes CDR1 SGHAT and CDR2 FQNNGV. The CDR3 covers 17 residues. CDR3: CASSLWGPAGVRNEQFF. CDR3 sequence (DNA): TGTGCCAGCAGCTTATGGGGACCAGCGGGAGTGAGGAATGAGCAGTTCTTC.

This sequence joins TRBV10-1 and TRBJ1-1, with D perhaps TRBD1 (5 bases). Germline lookup yields CDR1 WNHNN and CDR2 SYGVQD (reference sequence). The V end lost 6 bases, the J end lost 2 bases, and 10 bases lay between the germline ends. This CDR3 has 13 residues. The CDR3 loop reads CASREQANTEAFF. For the CDR3, the DNA is TGCGCCAGCAGGGAACAGGCAAACACTGAAGCTTTCTTT.

This clone was picked up a small number of times. This sequence joins TRBV9 and TRBJ2-1; 8 nucleotides align to TRBD2. This CDR3 has 13 amino acids. Per germline, CDR1 SGDLS and CDR2 YYNGEE. Trimming at V came to 0 bases and at J to 9 bases, leaving 2 bases not matched to a gene. The CDR3 loop reads CASSVDLAGEQFF. DNA of the CDR3: TGTGCCAGCAGCGTAGACCTAGCGGGTGAGCAGTTCTTC. Combining the CDR3 with reference TRBV9 and TRBJ2-1 gives the whole variable domain DSGVTQTPKHLITATGQRVTLRCSPRSGDLSVYWYQQSLDQGLQFLIQYYNGEERAKGNILERFSAQQFPDLHSELNLSSLELGDSALYFCASSVDLAGEQFFGPGTRLTVL.

The rearrangement links TRBV18 to TRBJ2-7; 12 nucleotides agree with TRBD2. V lost 6 bases to trimming and J lost 0 bases; unmatched junction nucleotides: 3. The CDR3 spans 15 residues. Germline V gene data show CDR1 as KGHSH and CDR2 as LQKENI. The CDR3 region is CASSQTSGSSYEQYF. The CDR3 bases are TGTGCCAGCTCTCAGACTAGCGGGAGCTCCTACGAGCAGTACTTC.

Points on this clone: The junction departs from germline at one end; a sequencing error may be responsible. The rearrangement uses TRBV5-4 and TRBJ2-1, with 16 bases lining up with TRBD2. Germline CDR1 and CDR2: SGHNT and YYREEE (reference sequence). The CDR3 is 17 amino acids. The CDR3 nucleotides read TGTACCAGCAGCTCGGGGACTAGCGGGAGGGCCGTCAATGAGCAGTTCTTC. Amino acid sequence: CTSSSGTSGRAVNEQFF.

The chain couples TRBV7-9 to TRBJ2-1; 8 bases line up with TRBD2. The CDR3 runs 15 residues. J was trimmed by 8 bases and V by 0 bases; bases with no gene match: 6. The V gene's germline CDR1 is SEHNR and CDR2 FQNEAQ (reference sequence). The CDR3, as DNA: TGTGCCAGCAGCTTAGCGAGCGGGGGAGGGGATGAGCAGTTCTTC. It is translated as CASSLASGGGDEQFF.

The chain is built from TRBV9 and TRBJ2-3, with no clear D. Germline V gene lookup returns CDR1 SGDLS and CDR2 YYNGEE. Deletions cut 3 bases from V and 1 base from J, with 9 bases between. The CDR3 spans 14 residues. The CDR3 DNA follows: TGTGCCAGCAGCGCTAGTGTACGCACAGATACGCAGTATTTT. As protein: CASSASVRTDTQYF.

With regard to this clone: Other DNA sequences of this sample code for an identical CDR3. The gene calls are TRBV7-6 and TRBJ1-1, with TRBD1 identical over 7 bases. V trimming: 4 bases; J trimming: 1 base; junction bases outside the gene matches: 6. Looked up from germline, CDR1 is SGHVS and CDR2 is FNYEAQ. The CDR3 totals 15 residues. The CDR3 spells CASSSQGMGNTEAFF. CDR3 DNA sequence: TGTGCCAGCAGCTCACAGGGGATGGGGAACACTGAAGCTTTCTTT.

This clone was counted a single time. This chain connects TRBV6-5 to TRBJ1-2; 9 nucleotides match TRBD1. With 4 bases clipped from V and 8 bases from J, the junction kept 11 bases outside the gene matches. Per the germline V gene, CDR1 is MNHEY and CDR2 is SVGAGI. There are 15 residues in the CDR3. CDR3 DNA: TGTGCCAGCAGTTTAACCAGGGACAGGGATCCAGGCTACACCTTC. Residues: CASSLTRDRDPGYTF.

The chain is built from TRBV29-1 and TRBJ2-1, with D perhaps matching TRBD2 (6 bases). This CDR3 comprises 11 residues. Germline assignment: CDR1 SQVTM and CDR2 ANQGSEA. With 7 bases removed from V and 8 bases from J, the gap between germline ends came to 12 bases. CDR3 in DNA: TGCAGCGCAAGAGCGGGCGATGAGCAGTTCTTC. It yields the protein CSARAGDEQFF.

The chain couples TRBV19 to TRBJ2-5; 11 bases map to TRBD2. The J segment lost 1 base and the V segment lost 4 bases, leaving 5 bases of the junction unmatched. The CDR3 totals 16 residues. CDR1 is LNHDA and CDR2 is SQIVND in the germline V gene (reference sequence). DNA of the CDR3: TGTGCCAGTAGTAACTTAGCGGGAGGGACCCAAGAGACCCAGTACTTC. Translating gives CASSNLAGGTQETQYF.

This rearrangement joins TRBV9 to TRBJ2-3; TRBD1 might be the D (6 bases). Per germline, CDR1 SGDLS and CDR2 YYNGEE. Trimming cost V 0 bases and J 6 bases, with 14 bases left between them. The CDR3 consists of 15 residues. The CDR3 spells CASSVGAGAQDTQYF. DNA of the CDR3: TGTGCCAGCAGCGTAGGGGCAGGGGCCCAGGATACGCAGTATTTT.

The chain carries TRBV7-3 and TRBJ2-7, with TRBD2 matching 8 bases. Germline V gives CDR1 SGHTA, CDR2 FQGTGA. V shed 2 bases and J 0 bases; nucleotides not matched to a gene: 0. The CDR3 length is 14 residues. CDR3 amino acids: CASSLLAGSYEQYF. DNA for the CDR3: TGTGCCAGCAGCTTACTAGCGGGCTCCTACGAGCAGTACTTC.

This clone was recorded once. The CDR3 DNA reads TGTGCCAGCAGTTTAGGGGAAGGTGGCTACACCTTC. It codes for CASSLGEGGYTF. The rearrangement joins TRBV6-6 to TRBJ1-2; a possible D gene is TRBD1 (5 bases). Trimming pared 4 bases from V and 7 bases from J, leaving 10 bases between. Looked up from germline, CDR1 is MNHNY and CDR2 is SVGAGI (reference sequence). CDR3 length: 12 amino acids.

V gene TRBV28 combines with J gene TRBJ2-3, with TRBD1 matching 10 bases. Trimming at V came to 3 bases and at J to 5 bases, leaving 5 bases not matched to a gene. The CDR3 covers 15 residues. The germline V gene has CDR1 MDHEN and CDR2 SYDVKM. The CDR3 nucleotides are TGTGCCAGCAGTTTCTCGACAGGGGGCTTAGATACGCAGTATTTT. This translates into CASSFSTGGLDTQYF.

This clone was observed a few times. The J gene is TRBJ1-5, the V gene TRBV7-9; D uncertain. CDR1 and CDR2 (germline): SEHNR, FQNEAQ (reference sequence). This CDR3 has 14 amino acids. V lost 5 bases and J 3 bases, leaving 11 bases between the germline ends. CDR3: CASSPEGNNQPQHF. The CDR3 DNA reads as TGTGCCAGCAGCCCCGAGGGCAACAATCAGCCCCAGCATTTT.

The rearrangement links TRBV9 to TRBJ2-3, with 8 bases that match TRBD2. CDR3 length equals 16 residues. Trimming took 0 bases from V and 0 from J; bases not matched to a gene: 3. Per the germline V gene, CDR1 is SGDLS and CDR2 is YYNGEE. In DNA, the CDR3 is TGTGCCAGCAGCGTAGAGGCTAGCGGGAGCACAGATACGCAGTATTTT. Translating gives CASSVEASGSTDTQYF.

This clone was detected once. CDR3 bases: TGCGCCAGCAGCCCTTCAGGGGGCCATAGCAATCAGCCCCAGCATTTT. Encoded protein: CASSPSGGHSNQPQHF. V usage is TRBV4-1 and J usage is TRBJ1-5; 8 bases fit TRBD1. Looked up from germline, CDR1 is MGHRA and CDR2 is YSYEKL. The V segment lost 4 bases and the J segment 0 bases; nucleotides outside the gene matches: 5. The CDR3 consists of 16 residues.

This rearrangement joins TRBV6-6 to TRBJ2-5, with TRBD2 identical over 8 bases. The length of the CDR3 is 16 residues. Losses at the gene ends were 4 bases for V and 1 base for J; bases not matched to a gene: 8. CDR1 is MNHNY and CDR2 is SVGAGI in the germline V gene (reference sequence). The CDR3 sequence is CASSSGLAGIQETQYF. The DNA for the CDR3 is TGTGCCAGCAGTTCCGGGCTAGCGGGCATCCAAGAGACCCAGTACTTC.

V gene TRBV19 combines with J gene TRBJ2-1; 9 bases fit TRBD1. CDR3 length: 15 amino acids. V lost 1 base to trimming and J lost 6 bases; unmatched junction nucleotides: 4. Per germline, CDR1 LNHDA and CDR2 SQIVND (reference sequence). The CDR3 is CASSIVGTGINEQFF. The CDR3 nucleotides read TGTGCCAGTAGTATAGTTGGGACAGGGATCAATGAGCAGTTCTTC.

The chain couples TRBV7-9 to TRBJ2-1; TRBD1 matches 9 bases. V dropped 11 bases and J dropped 2; count of bases not matched to a gene: 10. The CDR3 extends over 15 amino acids. Germline V gene lookup returns CDR1 SEHNR and CDR2 FQNEAQ (reference sequence). In DNA form, the CDR3 reads TGTGCCGCCCGGGGGGACAGGGTAACCTACAATGAGCAGTTCTTC. Encoded protein: CAARGDRVTYNEQFF.

The genes are TRBV29-1 and TRBJ1-2, with a weak D call TRBD1 (6 bases). Germline CDR1 reads SQVTM; CDR2 reads ANQGSEA. V was trimmed by 1 base and J by 5 bases, leaving 20 bases between them. This CDR3 has 16 residues. CDR3 in DNA: TGCAGCGTTGAAGGGGAGGGGGTCCACCAGGGGTATGGCTACACCTTC. Residues: CSVEGEGVHQGYGYTF.

The V call is TRBV10-3, the J call TRBJ2-7; 11 positions match TRBD2. The CDR3 consists of 16 residues. V lost 4 bases to trimming and J lost 4 bases; unmatched junction nucleotides: 9. Germline V lookup: CDR1 ENHRY, CDR2 SYGVKD. The CDR3 region has the DNA TGTGCCATCAGTGGGGGGACTAGCGGCCACCGGTACGAGCAGTACTTC. Its translation: CAISGGTSGHRYEQYF.

There are a few counts of this clone. This sequence joins TRBV11-2 and TRBJ1-2, with 9 bases that match TRBD1. There are 15 residues in the CDR3. V lost 2 bases to trimming and J lost 6 bases; unmatched junction nucleotides: 7. CDR1 and CDR2 from the germline V gene are SGHAT and FQNNGV. CDR3 residues: CASSLTTGGVNGYTF. In DNA form, the CDR3 reads TGTGCCAGCAGCTTAACTACAGGGGGCGTTAATGGCTACACCTTC.